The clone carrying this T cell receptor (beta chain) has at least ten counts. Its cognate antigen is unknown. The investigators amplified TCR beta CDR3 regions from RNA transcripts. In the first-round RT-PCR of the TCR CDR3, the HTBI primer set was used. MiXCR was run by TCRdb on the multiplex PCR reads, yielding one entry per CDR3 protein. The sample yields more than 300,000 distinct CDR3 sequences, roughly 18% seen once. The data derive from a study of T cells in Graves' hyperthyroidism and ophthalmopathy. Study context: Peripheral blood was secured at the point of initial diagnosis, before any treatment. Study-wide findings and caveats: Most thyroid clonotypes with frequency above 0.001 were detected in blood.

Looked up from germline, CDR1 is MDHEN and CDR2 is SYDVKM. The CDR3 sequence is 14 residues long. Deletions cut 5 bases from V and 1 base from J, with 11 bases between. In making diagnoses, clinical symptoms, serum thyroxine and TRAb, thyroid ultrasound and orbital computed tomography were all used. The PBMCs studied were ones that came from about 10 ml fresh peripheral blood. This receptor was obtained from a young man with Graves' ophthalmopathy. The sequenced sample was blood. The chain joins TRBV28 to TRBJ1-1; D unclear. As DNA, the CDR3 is TGTGCCAGCAGTCCCCTGGCCCAGAACACTGAAGCTTTCTTT. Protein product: CASSPLAQNTEAFF. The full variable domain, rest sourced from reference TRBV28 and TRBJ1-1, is DVKVTQSSRYLVKRTGEKVFLECVQDMDHENMFWYRQDPGLGLRLIYFSYDVKMKEKGDIPEGYSVSREKKERFSLILESASTNQTSMYLCASSPLAQNTEAFFGQGTRLTVV.